The 7 T cell receptor beta chains below were found in one sample sequenced in a study of cytomegalovirus exposure and HLA in healthy donors. A multiplex PCR was run with 60 Vbeta primers and 13 Jbeta primers. Measured with immunoSEQ multiplex PCR; TCRdb has only the in-frame clones, and not every one. This table has 100,000 to 150,000 clones, more than 65% appearing once. Input material: PBMCs. Every receptor here comes from a male donor in good health and CMV-seropositive.

V gene TRBV25-1 combines with J gene TRBJ2-5, with unresolved D. Trimming cost V 5 bases and J 1 base, with 17 bases left between them. There are 16 residues in the CDR3. Germline V gene sequence: CDR1 MGHDK, CDR2 SYGVNS. CDR3 coding DNA: TGTGCCAGCAGTCCCTTGGAAGAGGCAGCCCAAGAGACCCAGTACTTC. Translation gives CASSPLEEAAQETQYF.

This clone has a single count. The chain has TRBV2 and TRBJ2-7, with D unclear. Germline CDR1 and CDR2: SNHLY and FYNNEI. The CDR3 length is 11 residues. Trimming shortened V by 5 bases and J by 3 bases, and 5 bases separated the two germline ends. As DNA, the CDR3 is TGTGCCAGCAGTCTTTACTACGAGCAGTACTTC. Protein product: CASSLYYEQYF.

The V and J genes are TRBV7-2 and TRBJ1-5; possible D gene TRBD1, 5 bases. Germline V gene lookup returns CDR1 SGHTA and CDR2 FQGNSA. This CDR3 contains 14 residues. The V and J ends lost 5 bases and 6 bases respectively, with 14 bases between them. CDR3 sequence: CASSTDSNGQPQHF. The CDR3 nucleotides read TGTGCCAGCAGCACAGACAGCAACGGTCAGCCCCAGCATTTT.

V is TRBV7-3 and J is TRBJ2-7; TRBD1 matches at 7 bases. With V trimmed by 5 bases and J by 5 bases, 6 bases remained unmatched. The CDR3 length is 13 residues. In germline, CDR1 is SGHTA, CDR2 FQGTGA. Here the CDR3 DNA reads TGTGCCAGCAGCACCCGACAGGGTAACGAGCAGTACTTC. Amino acid sequence: CASSTRQGNEQYF.

The chain combines TRBV14 with TRBJ2-5; D perhaps matches TRBD2 (5 bases). Trimming pared 4 bases from V and 1 base from J, leaving 13 bases between. Germline V gene lookup returns CDR1 SGHDN and CDR2 FVKESK. CDR3 length: 15 amino acids. CDR3 bases: TGTGCCAGCAGCCTGATCCCGGGATTCCAAGAGACCCAGTACTTC. Translation: CASSLIPGFQETQYF.

This sequence joins TRBV15 and TRBJ2-1; 11 bases are shared with TRBD2. There are 16 residues in the CDR3. Per the germline V gene, CDR1 is LNHNV and CDR2 is YYDKDF (reference sequence). With V trimmed by 3 bases and J by 4 bases, 5 bases remained unmatched. CDR3 nucleotide sequence: TGTGCCACCAGCAGGGGACCTAGCGGGGGGTACAATGAGCAGTTCTTC. This encodes CATSRGPSGGYNEQFF.

J is TRBJ2-6 and V is TRBV15; a possible D gene is TRBD1 (5 bases). The CDR3 covers 15 residues. Germline V gene sequence: CDR1 LNHNV, CDR2 YYDKDF (reference sequence). V was shortened by 3 bases and J by 0 bases, with 6 bases between the two germline ends. The CDR3 region has the DNA TGTGCCACCAGCAGGGACAACTCTGGGGCCAACGTCCTGACTTTC. Translation gives CATSRDNSGANVLTF.